This TCR beta chain is from a study of cytomegalovirus exposure and HLA in healthy donors. Study results and limitations: There were a few CMV-associated chains whose specificity for CMV antigens was confirmed in vitro. In a later analysis, TCR beta V- and J-gene trimming showed a link to a missense DCLRE1C variant. Researchers reported from a later analysis that most CMV-associated TCR beta chains appeared HLA-restricted.

This CDR3 is built from 15 residues. With 7 bases clipped from V and 0 bases from J, the junction kept 6 bases outside the gene matches. Germline loops: CDR1 MDHEN, CDR2 SYDVKM. PCR employed 60 Vbeta and 13 Jbeta primers. Sequencing was performed with immunoSEQ multiplex PCR; in TCRdb, only in-frame clones are kept and a portion is missing. This sample's clone table lists around 88,000 clones. As concerns this clone: Antigen: not known.

The TCR originated in a girl under 18 in good health and CMV-seropositive. This sequence joins TRBV28 and TRBJ1-3; 7 nucleotides align to TRBD1. The sample taken for sequencing was PBMCs. The CDR3 loop reads CASTTGQVSGNTIYF. Here the CDR3 DNA reads TGTGCCAGCACCACCGGACAGGTCTCTGGAAACACCATATATTTT.